The 2 T cell receptor beta chains reported below all come from one sample, sequenced in a study of Graves' ophthalmopathy and Graves' hyperthyroidism. CDR3 regions of TCR beta were amplified from RNA transcripts. RT-PCR in the first round used HTBI primers; a second-round multiplex PCR followed. TCRdb re-analysed the multiplex PCR reads in MiXCR, keeping a single row per CDR3 protein. The data hold fewer than 600,000 distinct CDR3 sequences, with around an eighth observed a single time. Sequenced: blood. Receptors originate from a woman aged 25 to 39 with Graves' ophthalmopathy.

This clonotype was recorded many times. The J gene is TRBJ1-5, the V gene TRBV20-1; a possible D gene is TRBD1 (5 bases). The germline V gene encodes CDR1 DFQATT and CDR2 SNEGSKA (reference sequence). This CDR3 has 17 amino acids. With 0 bases removed from V and 0 bases from J, the gap between germline ends came to 15 bases. Here the CDR3 reads CSARDGGALFSNQPQHF. Here the CDR3 DNA reads TGCAGTGCTAGAGACGGTGGGGCTCTTTTTAGCAATCAGCCCCAGCATTTT.

This clonotype was counted many times. The chain recombines TRBV29-1 with TRBJ1-2; no firm D call. V was pared by 4 bases and J by 3 bases, with 12 bases between. The CDR3 consists of 13 residues. Germline CDR1 reads SQVTM; CDR2 reads ANQGSEA. CDR3 coding DNA: TGCAGCGTTGCTGGATCAGGTCACTATGGCTACACCTTC. Encoded protein: CSVAGSGHYGYTF.